The 5 T cell receptor beta chains listed next were all sequenced from one sample in a study of control samples from healthy donors and cancer patients. Here immunoSEQ multiplex PCR was the method, and the copy in TCRdb shows in-frame clones only, minus some. Here the sample spans some 96,000 clones, over 90% being singletons. Source material: blood. These receptors were obtained from a man between 18 and 29 years old in good health.

The rearrangement joins TRBV6-2 or TRBV6-3 to TRBJ2-7; 10 bases map to TRBD2. This CDR3 spans 17 amino acids. In germline, CDR1 is MNHEY, CDR2 SVGEGT. After removal of 2 bases from V and 2 bases from J, the junction contained 9 bases not matched to a gene. The CDR3 sequence: CASSYMIGTSDTYEQYF. The CDR3 DNA is TGTGCCAGCAGTTACATGATCGGGACTAGCGACACCTACGAGCAGTACTTC.

This sequence joins TRBV20-1 and TRBJ2-7; 10 bases are a match to TRBD2. This CDR3 spans 14 amino acids. The trim removed 3 bases at V and 5 bases at J, leaving 7 bases unmatched. Per germline, CDR1 DFQATT and CDR2 SNEGSKA (reference sequence). In DNA, the CDR3 is TGCAGTGCTAGTAAGCGGGGGGGCTACGACGAGCAGTACTTC. Its translation: CSASKRGGYDEQYF.

The chain recombines TRBV13 with TRBJ2-4; D possibly corresponds to TRBD2 (6 bases). V was trimmed by 0 bases and J by 7 bases, leaving 10 bases between them. This CDR3 contains 14 residues. Germline V CDR1 and CDR2: PRHDT, FYEKMQ (reference sequence). The DNA of the CDR3 is TGTGCCAGCAGCTTAGGGGGGAGGCGGAACATTCAGTACTTC. This gives the protein CASSLGGRRNIQYF.

V and J are TRBV6-5 and TRBJ1-1; 11 bases are a match to TRBD1. CDR3 size: 15 residues. Per germline, CDR1 MNHEY and CDR2 SVGAGI. Losses at the gene ends were 4 bases for V and 6 bases for J; bases not matched to a gene: 7. Written as DNA, the CDR3 is TGTGCCAGCAGTTCAGGACAGGGGGCGGCCGCTGAAGCTTTCTTT. This translates into CASSSGQGAAAEAFF.

The chain has TRBV2 and TRBJ1-6, with 8 bases that match TRBD1. Germline-derived CDR1 and CDR2 are SNHLY and FYNNEI. The CDR3 consists of 14 residues. J gave up 10 bases and V 9 bases, and 11 bases lay outside the gene matches. The CDR3 spells CARQDRAAGSPLHF. For the CDR3, the DNA is TGTGCCAGACAGGACAGGGCGGCGGGGTCACCCCTCCACTTT. The full variable domain, with the rest looked up from reference TRBV2 and TRBJ1-6, is EPEVTQTPSHQVTQMGQEVILRCVPISNHLYFYWYRQILGQKVEFLVSFYNNEISEKSEIFDDQFSVERPDGSNFTLKIRSTKLEDSAMYFCARQDRAAGSPLHFGNGTRLTVT.